The 8 T cell receptor beta chains presented below share a single source sample, sequenced in a study of T cell responses to AZD1222 COVID-19 vaccine. Method: immunoSEQ multiplex PCR; TCRdb's copy keeps in-frame clones and lacks some. The data hold about 110,000 clones, with 86% observed a single time. The input for sequencing was peripheral blood, taken on day 0 of AZD1222 vaccination. The receptors derive from an adult in good health.

This sequence joins TRBV11-2 and TRBJ2-7, with D unclear. There are 13 residues in the CDR3. Germline CDR1 and CDR2: SGHAT and FQNNGV. Trimming shortened V by 1 base and J by 3 bases, and 7 bases separated the two germline ends. CDR3 region: CASSLGRNYEQYF. The DNA for the CDR3 is TGTGCCAGCAGCTTAGGCCGGAACTACGAGCAGTACTTC.

Comment on this clone: Relative to the germline gene, one junction end is altered; a read error may explain this. This rearrangement joins TRBV5-1 to TRBJ1-1; a weak D match, TRBD1 (5 bases). The V gene's germline CDR1 is SGHRS and CDR2 YFSETQ. CDR3 size: 14 residues. CDR3 sequence (DNA): TGCGCCAGCAGCTTGGGGCGGAGCGGGACTGAAACTTTCTTT. Translating gives CASSLGRSGTETFF.

The chain recombines TRBV5-6 with TRBJ2-7; no definite D call. Germline lookup yields CDR1 SGHDT and CDR2 YYEEEE. V was trimmed by 6 bases and J by 4 bases, leaving 17 bases between them. The CDR3 sequence is 14 residues long. Here the CDR3 DNA reads TGTGCCAGCACCCCGGCCGCGTCAAATTACGAGCAGTACTTC. It specifies CASTPAASNYEQYF.

This clone appeared once. The chain is built from TRBV28 and TRBJ2-7; D is unclear. The V end was cut by 1 base, the J end by 6 bases, with 7 bases between. Germline loops: CDR1 MDHEN, CDR2 SYDVKM. This CDR3 spans 12 amino acids. The CDR3 DNA reads TGTGCCAGCAGTTTATCGGCTACCGAGCAGTACTTC. This translates into CASSLSATEQYF.

The CDR3 is CASSYSPLDRGGEAFF. The CDR3 DNA reads as TGTGCCAGCAGTTACTCACCTCTGGACAGGGGCGGGGAAGCTTTCTTT. The V call is TRBV6-5, the J call TRBJ1-1; 9 bases agree with TRBD1. The CDR3 covers 16 residues. Germline V gene lookup returns CDR1 MNHEY and CDR2 SVGAGI. The trim removed 0 bases at V and 8 bases at J, leaving 10 bases unmatched.

The chain is built from TRBV12-3 or TRBV12-4 and TRBJ1-2; unclear D gene. The CDR3 has 12 residues. The V end was cut by 4 bases, the J end by 8 bases, with 11 bases between. Here the CDR3 reads CASSSGPRGYTF. CDR3 bases: TGTGCCAGCAGTTCAGGACCTAGGGGCTACACCTTC.

The CDR3 coding sequence is TGTGCCTGGAGTCCCCCGGGGGGGAGAGCTTTCTTT. Translated, it gives CAWSPPGGRAFF. This rearrangement joins TRBV30 to TRBJ1-1, with a possible D match to TRBD1 (5 bases). There are 12 residues in the CDR3. CDR1 and CDR2 from the germline V gene are GTSNPN and SVGIG (reference sequence). V lost 2 bases and J 10 bases, leaving 14 bases between the germline ends.

J is TRBJ1-4 and V is TRBV28, with 10 bases aligning to TRBD1. The CDR3 runs to 14 residues. Trimming removed 6 bases from V and 7 bases from J; junction bases left unmatched: 5. CDR1 and CDR2 from the germline V gene are MDHEN and SYDVKM. The DNA for the CDR3 is TGTGCCAGCAGCTCCGGGACAGGGGTTGAAAAACTGTTTTTT. This gives the protein CASSSGTGVEKLFF.